This entry lists 19 T cell receptor beta chains sequenced from one sample in a study of T cell responses to AZD1222 COVID-19 vaccine. Sequencing was performed with immunoSEQ multiplex PCR; in TCRdb, only in-frame clones are kept and a portion is missing. The repertoire holds tens of thousands of clones, with 80% to 90% as singletons. The sample was peripheral blood, taken 28 days after the second AZD1222 dose. The source is an adult who received the AZD1222 COVID-19 vaccine.

J is TRBJ2-7 and V is TRBV2; 9 bases are shared with TRBD1. CDR3 length: 15 amino acids. Germline loops: CDR1 SNHLY, CDR2 FYNNEI. V shed 6 bases and J 3 bases; nucleotides not matched to a gene: 9. The chain's CDR3 is CASRTGTGIVYEQYF. In nucleotides, the CDR3 is TGTGCCAGCAGAACCGGGACAGGGATCGTCTACGAGCAGTACTTC.

This clone has more than one count but fewer than ten. The chain is built from TRBV4-3 and TRBJ2-1; D gene ambiguous. Germline CDR1 is LGHNA and CDR2 is YSLEER. This CDR3 has 16 residues. V lost 0 bases to trimming and J lost 3 bases, with 12 bases between them. The CDR3 loop reads CASSQDGITGYNEQFF. The CDR3 nucleotides read TGCGCCAGCAGCCAAGATGGTATTACGGGCTACAATGAGCAGTTCTTC.

V is TRBV19 and J is TRBJ1-6; D remains ambiguous. Germline V gene sequence: CDR1 LNHDA, CDR2 SQIVND (reference sequence). This CDR3 is 14 amino acids long. Between the trimmed V and J ends, which lost 8 bases and 8 bases, there was a span of 16 bases. The CDR3: CASRGMGWDSPLHF. In nucleotides, the CDR3 is TGTGCCAGTCGTGGGATGGGGTGGGATTCACCCCTCCACTTT. Drawing the rest from reference TRBV19 and TRBJ1-6, the complete variable domain is DGGITQSPKYLFRKEGQNVTLSCEQNLNHDAMYWYRQDPGQGLRLIYYSQIVNDFQKGDIAEGYSVSREKKESFPLTVTSAQKNPTAFYLCASRGMGWDSPLHFGNGTRLTVT.

The rearrangement uses TRBV13 and TRBJ1-2; TRBD1 matches 7 bases. Germline V gene data show CDR1 as PRHDT and CDR2 as FYEKMQ (reference sequence). The V gene end was trimmed by 5 bases and the J gene end by 2 bases; junction bases not matched to a gene: 8. The CDR3 runs to 15 residues. CDR3 nucleotides: TGTGCCAGCAGCGCCGGGACAGCTATAAACTATGGCTACACCTTC. It specifies CASSAGTAINYGYTF.

The rearrangement joins TRBV3-1 (or the pseudogene TRBV3-2) to TRBJ1-2; no reliable D call. The CDR3 consists of 14 residues. Germline CDR1 reads LGHDT; CDR2 reads YNNKEL (reference sequence). V was cut by 1 base and J by 0 bases, with 6 bases left in between. The CDR3 loop is CASSQGVTNYGYTF. Here the CDR3 DNA reads TGTGCCAGCAGCCAAGGCGTAACTAACTATGGCTACACCTTC.

This chain uses TRBV5-5 with TRBJ2-7, with D unresolved. Germline-derived CDR1 and CDR2 are SGHKS and YYEKEE (reference sequence). The CDR3 loop spans 11 amino acids. The germline V and J ends were trimmed by 3 bases and 6 bases, with 7 bases remaining between them. The CDR3 sequence is CASSYLIEQYF. The CDR3 DNA is TGTGCCAGCAGCTATTTGATCGAGCAGTACTTC.

This clone was counted a single time. The chain couples TRBV29-1 to TRBJ1-2, with D possibly TRBD1 on 6 matching bases. CDR3 length: 13 residues. Germline V gives CDR1 SQVTM, CDR2 ANQGSEA. V was clipped by 4 bases and J by 4 bases, with 13 bases between them. DNA of the CDR3: TGCAGCGTTGCTATCGACAGGCTCTATGGCTACACCTTC. It is translated as CSVAIDRLYGYTF. Drawing the rest from reference TRBV29-1 and TRBJ1-2, the complete variable domain is SAVISQKPSRDICQRGTSLTIQCQVDSQVTMMFWYRQQPGQSLTLIATANQGSEATYESGFVIDKFPISRPNLTFSTLTVSNMSPEDSSIYLCSVAIDRLYGYTFGSGTRLTVV.

The CDR3 nucleotides are TGTGCCTGGAGTGCACTCGGACAGGGCGACAATGAGCAGTTCTTC. Encoded protein: CAWSALGQGDNEQFF. The V gene is TRBV30, the J gene TRBJ2-1; the match to TRBD1 covers 8 bases. The trim removed 1 base at V and 5 bases at J, leaving 7 bases unmatched. The CDR3 covers 15 residues. Germline CDR1 and CDR2: GTSNPN and SVGIG (reference sequence).

V is TRBV7-3 and J is TRBJ2-3, with D maybe TRBD2 (7 bases). This CDR3 is built from 14 residues. Trimming removed 6 bases at V and 5 bases at J, with 15 bases between. Germline-derived CDR1 and CDR2 are SGHTA and FQGTGA. This chain's CDR3 is CASSGGGRRDTQYF. As DNA, the CDR3 is TGTGCCAGCAGTGGCGGGGGCCGGCGAGATACGCAGTATTTT.

This clone has only one observation. The chain is built from TRBV7-3 and TRBJ2-1, with D possibly being TRBD1 or TRBD2 (6 bases each). Trimming removed 10 bases from V and 0 bases from J, with 19 bases in between. Germline V CDR1 and CDR2: SGHTA, FQGTGA. The CDR3 extends over 16 amino acids. CDR3 DNA: TGTGCCACAAGGGAACGAGGGGGGAACTCCTACAATGAGCAGTTCTTC. This codes for CATRERGGNSYNEQFF.

The chain is built from TRBV24-1 and TRBJ2-2, with no clear D. The length of the CDR3 is 16 residues. Germline V lookup: CDR1 KGHDR, CDR2 SFDVKD. V was trimmed by 4 bases and J by 0 bases, leaving 11 bases between them. The chain's CDR3 is CATSDPDRPNTGELFF. As DNA, the CDR3 is TGTGCCACCAGTGACCCGGACCGACCGAACACCGGGGAGCTGTTTTTT.

The chain is built from TRBV29-1 and TRBJ2-2; TRBD1 might be the D (6 bases). Germline lookup yields CDR1 SQVTM and CDR2 ANQGSEA. V gave up 7 bases and J gave up 4 bases, with 16 bases separating them. The CDR3 has 14 residues. The CDR3 loop is CSAADRTRTGELFF. DNA of the CDR3: TGCAGCGCGGCCGACAGGACCCGCACCGGGGAGCTGTTTTTT.

This clone is a singleton in its sample. V gene TRBV7-3 combines with J gene TRBJ1-4; D gene uncertain. From germline, CDR1 is SGHTA and CDR2 FQGTGA. The CDR3 covers 13 residues. V lost 0 bases and J lost 8, with 7 bases in between. This CDR3 is CASSLTFGEKLFF. For the CDR3, the DNA is TGTGCCAGCAGCTTAACGTTCGGGGAAAAACTGTTTTTT.

The chain uses TRBV28 and TRBJ1-6; a possible D gene is TRBD1 (5 bases). The CDR3 contains 13 residues. From germline, CDR1 is MDHEN and CDR2 SYDVKM. Trimming cost V 5 bases and J 10 bases, with 12 bases left between them. The CDR3 DNA follows: TGTGCCAGCAGTACCCCCGGGGACTCACCCCTCCACTTT. Translating it yields CASSTPGDSPLHF. The entire variable domain, with the rest obtained from reference TRBV28 and TRBJ1-6, is as follows: DVKVTQSSRYLVKRTGEKVFLECVQDMDHENMFWYRQDPGLGLRLIYFSYDVKMKEKGDIPEGYSVSREKKERFSLILESASTNQTSMYLCASSTPGDSPLHFGNGTRLTVT.

The V and J genes are TRBV6-4 and TRBJ2-1; D ambiguous. The CDR3 totals 14 residues. The germline V and J ends were trimmed by 2 bases and 2 bases, with 7 bases remaining between them. Germline CDR1 and CDR2: MRHNA and SNTAGT. Here the CDR3 DNA reads TGTGCCAGCAGTGACGGCGGAGCCTACAATGAGCAGTTCTTC. Translated, it gives CASSDGGAYNEQFF.

V is TRBV7-9 and J is TRBJ2-7; D tentatively reads TRBD1 or TRBD2 (5 bases each). The ends were cut back, 6 bases at V and 0 bases at J, with 15 bases in the middle. The CDR3 is 15 residues long. Germline V gene sequence: CDR1 SEHNR, CDR2 FQNEAQ (reference sequence). CDR3 in DNA: TGTGCCAGCAGTCTTCCGGGACCAAGCTCCTACGAGCAGTACTTC. The encoded protein is CASSLPGPSSYEQYF.

V usage is TRBV19 and J usage is TRBJ2-2; perhaps TRBD1 as D (6 bases). Germline V gives CDR1 LNHDA, CDR2 SQIVND (reference sequence). V was pared by 4 bases and J by 7 bases, with 19 bases between. The CDR3 has 16 amino acids. CDR3 amino acids: CASSNAISGAGGELFF. The CDR3, as DNA: TGTGCCAGTAGTAACGCGATTTCAGGGGCGGGCGGGGAGCTGTTTTTT.

CDR3 bases: TGTGCCAGCAGCTTTACCGTGGGAGTCTCTGGGGCCAACGTCCTGACTTTC. This gives the protein CASSFTVGVSGANVLTF. The chain couples TRBV9 to TRBJ2-6, with D perhaps TRBD2 (5 bases). The germline gives CDR1 SGDLS, CDR2 YYNGEE. Trimming pared 4 bases from V and 0 bases from J, leaving 14 bases between. The CDR3 spans 17 residues. The full variable domain, with the rest looked up from reference TRBV9 and TRBJ2-6, is DSGVTQTPKHLITATGQRVTLRCSPRSGDLSVYWYQQSLDQGLQFLIQYYNGEERAKGNILERFSAQQFPDLHSELNLSSLELGDSALYFCASSFTVGVSGANVLTFGAGSRLTVL.

Written as DNA, the CDR3 is TGTGCCACCAGCACGAGGACAGGCTACGAGCAGTACTTC. Translating gives CATSTRTGYEQYF. This chain links TRBV15 with TRBJ2-7; TRBD1 matches at 7 bases. The CDR3 extends over 13 amino acids. The V gene end was trimmed by 4 bases and the J gene end by 3 bases; junction bases not matched to a gene: 3. Looked up from germline, CDR1 is LNHNV and CDR2 is YYDKDF (reference sequence). The whole variable domain, remainder taken from reference TRBV15 and TRBJ2-7, is DAMVIQNPRYQVTQFGKPVTLSCSQTLNHNVMYWYQQKSSQAPKLLFHYYDKDFNNEADTPDNFQSRRPNTSFCFLDIRSPGLGDTAMYLCATSTRTGYEQYFGPGTRLTVT.